This T cell receptor beta chain is from a study of graft-versus-host responses after intestinal transplantation. Across the study: Anti-thymocyte globulin induction was given to all recipients, followed by tacrolimus and steroids for three to four years.

Sequencing used immunoSEQ multiplex PCR; TCRdb keeps in-frame clones, though not all of them. The table has about 70,000 clones, nearly 85% seen once. Only one count was recorded for this clone. The antigen is undetermined. Findings and caveats of the study: Subjects displaying graft-donor T cell macrochimerism possessed elevated graft-versus-host to host-versus-graft clonal ratios inside allografts. Recipient marrow harbored GvH clones, some of which surfaced first in ileum or blood.

Germline CDR1 is SGHTA and CDR2 is FQGTGA. The CDR3 is 15 residues long. With V trimmed by 5 bases and J by 4 bases, 8 bases remained unmatched. This chain joins TRBV7-3 and TRBJ2-5; TRBD1 matches at 9 bases. This TCR derives from a human donor who was the organ donor for an intestinal transplant. Sample: unstimulated CD4+ T cells sorted from spleen or lymph node cells, taken before transplant. The CDR3 protein is CASSLTGGVGETQYF. The CDR3, as DNA: TGTGCCAGCAGCCTTACAGGGGGCGTAGGAGAGACCCAGTACTTC.